These 21 T cell receptor beta chains were sequenced from one sample in a study of CD4 and CD8 cells across lung adenocarcinoma regions. TCRdb re-derived calls from the PCR reads in MiXCR, one entry per CDR3 protein. Here the sample spans 13,000 or so distinct CDR3 sequences, approximately 40% being singletons. Sequencing was done on a sample of CD4+ T cells from the center of a lung tumor. The receptors derive from a male donor with lung adenocarcinoma. The CD4 and CD8 labels of this study may be unreliable.

The chain combines TRBV12-3 or TRBV12-4 with TRBJ2-1; D uncertain. The J call is doubtful: the DNA matches TRBJ2-5 better. The CDR3 has 13 residues. The CDR3 bases are TGTGCCAGCAGTTTTGACTACCAAGAGACCCAGTACTTC. Its translation is CASSFDYQETQYF.

This clonotype was seen just once. One junction end disagrees with the germline gene, perhaps due to a read error. The chain employs TRBV27 and TRBJ2-3, with D tentatively TRBD1 or TRBD2 (5 bases each). CDR1 is MNHEY, CDR2 SMNVEV, per germline (reference sequence). The CDR3 extends over 17 amino acids. CDR3 nucleotide sequence: TGTGCCAGCAGTCCGGGCCGAGGGGCTTCTGACAAAGATACCCAGTATTTT. As protein: CASSPGRGASDKDTQYF.

This clonotype has only one observation. The junction departs from germline at one end; a sequencing error may be responsible. CDR3 loop: CASRTGLRAKDTQYF. DNA of the CDR3: TGTGCCAGCAGGACGGGACTGCGAGCCAAAGATACGCAGTATTTC. V and J are TRBV27 and TRBJ2-3; maybe TRBD2 (6 bases). The CDR3 length is 15 residues. Per the germline V gene, CDR1 is MNHEY and CDR2 is SMNVEV (reference sequence).

A note on this clonotype: One end of the junction varies from germline; a read error may be responsible. This chain links TRBV10-1 with TRBJ2-3; D may be TRBD2 (5 bases). CDR1 and CDR2 from the germline V gene are WNHNN and SYGVQD (reference sequence). CDR3 size: 13 residues. The CDR3 loop reads CASGECSKETQYF. CDR3 sequence (DNA): TGCGCCAGCGGGGAGTGTAGCAAAGAGACGCAGTACTTT.

Details on this clonotype: A read error may produce the germline difference seen at one junction end. V usage is TRBV6-1 and J usage is TRBJ2-6, with D possibly matching TRBD1 (5 bases). CDR3 length: 15 residues. From germline, CDR1 is MNHNS and CDR2 SASEGT. CDR3 in DNA: TGTGCCAGCAGTGAAGGACACTCTGGGGCCAACGTGCAGAATTTC. Its translation is CASSEGHSGANVQNF.

In the case of this clonotype: Compared with germline, one end of the junction differs, possibly owing to a read error. The chain joins TRBV27 to TRBJ2-3, with TRBD2 as a possible D gene (6 bases). Per germline, CDR1 MNHEY and CDR2 SMNVEV (reference sequence). The CDR3 is 15 residues long. The CDR3 bases are TGTGCCAGCAGCTCGGCGGGGCGAGAGGAGGACACGCAGTACTTT. Translating gives CASSSAGREEDTQYF.

This clonotype appeared many times. The CDR3 DNA reads as TGTGCCTGCCAGGGGAACGCAGAGACCCAGTACTTC. It yields the protein CACQGNAETQYF. The genes are TRBV6-1 and TRBJ2-5, with D possibly being TRBD1 (6 bases). This CDR3 spans 12 amino acids. Germline V lookup: CDR1 MNHNS, CDR2 SASEGT. Between the trimmed V and J ends, which lost 11 bases and 4 bases, there was a span of 14 bases.

This clonotype was picked up a small number of times. V and J are TRBV4-1 and TRBJ2-1; 7 bases align to TRBD2. CDR3 size: 16 residues. V lost 3 bases and J lost 3; bases outside the gene matches: 8. Per the germline V gene, CDR1 is MGHRA and CDR2 is YSYEKL. The CDR3 is CASSHNLAALYNEQFF. CDR3 coding DNA: TGCGCCAGCAGCCACAACCTAGCGGCCCTCTACAATGAGCAGTTCTTC.

Within the sample, this clonotype is medium-sized (0.01 to 0.1%). V is TRBV27 and J is TRBJ2-5; 11 nucleotides match TRBD1. Germline V lookup: CDR1 MNHEY, CDR2 SMNVEV (reference sequence). The CDR3 loop spans 14 amino acids. Trimming took 7 bases from V and 7 from J; bases not matched to a gene: 8. The CDR3, as DNA: TGTGCCAGCACGGGGGGGACAGGGGGAGGGACCCAGTACTTC. Translated, it gives CASTGGTGGGTQYF.

As for this clonotype: The junction differs from germline at one of its ends, possibly a read error. CDR3 region: CARRTGGRGPDTQYF. Written as DNA, the CDR3 is TGTGCCAGGAGGACTGGGGGCAGAGGCCCGGATACGCAGTATTTC. The chain employs TRBV6-1 and TRBJ2-3; a weak D match, TRBD1 (6 bases). Germline V gives CDR1 MNHNS, CDR2 SASEGT. The CDR3 length is 15 residues.

This clonotype showed up many times. V and J are TRBV6-1 and TRBJ2-7; 9 bases are shared with TRBD2. The CDR3 length is 16 residues. CDR1 is MNHNS, CDR2 SASEGT, per germline. The junction had 8 bases not matched to a gene; V was cut back by 3 bases and J by 2 bases. The CDR3, as DNA: TGTGCCAGCAGTGATTTAGCGGGAGTCTTCCCCTACGAGCAGTACTTC. Protein: CASSDLAGVFPYEQYF.

Comments on this clonotype: A read error may account for a junction end that differs from germline. The chain links TRBV6-2 or TRBV6-3 to TRBJ1-1, with D uncertain. CDR1 is MNHEY and CDR2 is SVGEGT in the germline V gene. CDR3 length: 17 amino acids. CDR3 loop: CASSYRSRGVTGTESSF. DNA of the CDR3: TGTGCCAGCAGTTACAGGTCCCGGGGAGTGACGGGTACTGAATCTTCCTTC.

The chain uses TRBV4-1 and TRBJ2-5, with 7 bases aligning to TRBD2. V trimming: 8 bases; J trimming: 2 bases; junction bases outside the gene matches: 11. The CDR3 is 15 residues long. The germline gives CDR1 MGHRA, CDR2 YSYEKL. The CDR3 DNA is TGCGCCAGCGCACTAATCGCGGGACTACAAGAGACCCAGTACTTC. This codes for CASALIAGLQETQYF.

CDR3 residues: CASSATSGRAKDNEQFF. The CDR3 DNA reads TGTGCCAGCAGCGCCACTAGCGGGAGGGCCAAGGACAATGAGCAGTTCTTC. This rearrangement joins TRBV9 to TRBJ2-1; TRBD2 aligns across 13 bases. The J segment lost 5 bases and the V segment lost 3 bases, leaving 8 bases of the junction unmatched. The CDR3 has 17 amino acids. Germline V gives CDR1 SGDLS, CDR2 YYNGEE.

The chain joins TRBV6-1 to TRBJ2-2, with a tentative D call TRBD2 (6 bases). Germline CDR1 reads MNHNS; CDR2 reads SASEGT. V was shortened by 3 bases and J by 13 bases, with 24 bases between the two germline ends. The CDR3 covers 16 residues. DNA of the CDR3: TGTGCCAGCAGTGAGGAGGAGGGCCAGGGTACCGGGACGCTGTTTTTT. The encoded protein is CASSEEEGQGTGTLFF.

This clonotype has ten or more counts. This chain links TRBV27 with TRBJ2-1; 13 positions match TRBD2. The DNA matches TRBJ2-5 better at its end, which makes the J call doubtful. The germline V gene has CDR1 MNHEY and CDR2 SMNVEV (reference sequence). This CDR3 spans 15 amino acids. Written as DNA, the CDR3 is TGTGCCAGCAGTCAACTAGCGGGAGGGCAAGAGACCCAGTACTTC. It codes for CASSQLAGGQETQYF.

V and J are TRBV7-8 and TRBJ1-1; possibly TRBD1 for D (6 bases). The CDR3 has 17 residues. With 3 bases removed from V and 1 base from J, the gap between germline ends came to 18 bases. The germline V gene encodes CDR1 SGHVS and CDR2 FQNEAQ. CDR3 sequence: CASSFGPQGLTNTEAFF. CDR3 nucleotide sequence: TGTGCCAGCAGCTTTGGGCCCCAGGGGTTAACGAACACTGAAGCTTTCTTT.

A word on this clonotype: A read error may account for a junction end that differs from germline. The chain employs TRBV6-5 and TRBJ2-1, with a tentative D call TRBD1 (5 bases). Germline CDR1 and CDR2: MNHEY and SVGAGI. The CDR3 runs 17 residues. The DNA for the CDR3 is TGTGCCAGCAGCTACTCGGTACAGGCTGCGCCAAACAATGAGCAGTTCTTC. Translating it yields CASSYSVQAAPNNEQFF.

To note about this clonotype: The CDR3 does not close with the conserved phenylalanine or tryptophan, likely indicating a read error. J is TRBJ2-1 and V is TRBV6-1; the match to TRBD2 covers 8 bases. Near its end, the DNA agrees better with TRBJ2-7, so the J call may be wrong. Germline V CDR1 and CDR2: MNHNS, SASEGT. This CDR3 spans 16 amino acids. The CDR3 reads CASSELPGLAYYEQYS. The CDR3 DNA sequence: TGTGCCAGCAGTGAACTTCCCGGACTAGCTTACTACGAGCAGTACTCC.

The chain joins TRBV27 to TRBJ2-1; TRBD2 agrees at 7 bases. Trimming at V came to 0 bases and at J to 3 bases, leaving 8 bases not matched to a gene. In germline, CDR1 is MNHEY, CDR2 SMNVEV (reference sequence). The length of the CDR3 is 17 residues. CDR3 sequence reads: CASSLSGRGSFYNEQFF. CDR3 nucleotide sequence: TGTGCCAGCAGTTTATCAGGGCGCGGGAGTTTCTACAATGAGCAGTTCTTC.

The genes are TRBV6-2 or TRBV6-3 and TRBJ2-1; 10 positions agree with TRBD2. The V segment lost 5 bases and the J segment 2 bases; nucleotides outside the gene matches: 3. The germline V gene encodes CDR1 MNHEY and CDR2 SVGEGT. The CDR3 length is 15 residues. The CDR3 DNA reads as TGTGCCAGCAGTCTAGCGGGAGAGGCCTACAATGAGCAGTTCTTC. Amino acid sequence: CASSLAGEAYNEQFF.